The subject of this entry is one T cell receptor (beta chain). This sample is part of a study of T cells of healthy individuals. Via MiXCR, TCRdb re-called the 5' RACE reads, giving one row per CDR3 protein. The sample has around 63,000 distinct CDR3 sequences; 15% to 20% are singletons. The CDR3 extends over 14 amino acids. Germline V CDR1 and CDR2: SGHRS, YFSETQ. Trimming shortened V by 4 bases and J by 8 bases, and 15 bases separated the two germline ends. The rearrangement links TRBV5-1 to TRBJ2-2; D not certain. This TCR was recovered from a human donor in good health. As DNA, the CDR3 is TGCGCCAGCAGCCCCGGGCCCACGTTGGGGGAGCTGTTTTTT. This sequence encodes CASSPGPTLGELFF. The whole variable domain, filled in from reference TRBV5-1 and TRBJ2-2, reads KAGVTQTPRYLIKTRGQQVTLSCSPISGHRSVSWYQQTPGQGLQFLFEYFSETQRNKGNFPGRFSGRQFSNSRSEMNVSTLELGDSALYLCASSPGPTLGELFFGEGSRLTVL.